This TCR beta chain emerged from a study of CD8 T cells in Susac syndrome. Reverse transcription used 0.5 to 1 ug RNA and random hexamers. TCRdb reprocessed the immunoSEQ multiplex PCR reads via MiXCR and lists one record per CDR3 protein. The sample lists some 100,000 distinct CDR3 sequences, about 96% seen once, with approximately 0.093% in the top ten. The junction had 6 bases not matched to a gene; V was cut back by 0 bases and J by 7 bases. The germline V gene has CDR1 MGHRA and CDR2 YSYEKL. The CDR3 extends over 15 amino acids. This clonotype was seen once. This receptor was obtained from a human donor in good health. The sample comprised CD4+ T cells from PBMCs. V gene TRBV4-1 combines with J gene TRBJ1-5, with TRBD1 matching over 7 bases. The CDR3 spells CASSQDRTGPQPQHF. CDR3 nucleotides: TGCGCCAGCAGCCAAGATCGGACAGGACCGCAGCCCCAGCATTTT.